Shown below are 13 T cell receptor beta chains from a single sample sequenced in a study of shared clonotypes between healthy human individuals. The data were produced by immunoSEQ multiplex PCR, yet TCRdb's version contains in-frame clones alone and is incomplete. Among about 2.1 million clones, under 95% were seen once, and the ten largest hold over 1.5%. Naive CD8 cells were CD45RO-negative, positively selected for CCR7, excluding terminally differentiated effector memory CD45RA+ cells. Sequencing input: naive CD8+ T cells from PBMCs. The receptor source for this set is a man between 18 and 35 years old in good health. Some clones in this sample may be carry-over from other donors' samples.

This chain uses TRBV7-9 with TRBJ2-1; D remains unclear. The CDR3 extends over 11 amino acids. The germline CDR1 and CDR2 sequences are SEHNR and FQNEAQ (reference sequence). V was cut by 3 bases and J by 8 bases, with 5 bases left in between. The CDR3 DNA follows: TGTGCCAGCAGCTTCAGAGATGAGCAGTTCTTC. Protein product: CASSFRDEQFF. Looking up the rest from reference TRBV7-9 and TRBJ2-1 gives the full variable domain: DTGVSQNPRHKITKRGQNVTFRCDPISEHNRLYWYRQTLGQGPEFLTYFQNEAQLEKSRLLSDRFSAERPKGSFSTLEIQRTEQGDSAMYLCASSFRDEQFFGPGTRLTVL.

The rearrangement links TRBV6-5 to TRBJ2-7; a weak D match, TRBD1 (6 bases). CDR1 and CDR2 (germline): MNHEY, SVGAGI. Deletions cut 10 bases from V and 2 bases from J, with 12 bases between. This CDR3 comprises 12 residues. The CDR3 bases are TGTGCCACCTCACAGGGTCCCTACGAGCAGTACTTC. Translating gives CATSQGPYEQYF.

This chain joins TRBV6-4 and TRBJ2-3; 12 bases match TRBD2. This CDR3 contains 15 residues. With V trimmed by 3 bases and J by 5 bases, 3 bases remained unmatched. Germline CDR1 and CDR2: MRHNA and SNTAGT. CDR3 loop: CASSESGLAGDTQYF. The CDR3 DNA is TGTGCCAGCAGTGAGTCGGGACTAGCGGGAGATACGCAGTATTTT.

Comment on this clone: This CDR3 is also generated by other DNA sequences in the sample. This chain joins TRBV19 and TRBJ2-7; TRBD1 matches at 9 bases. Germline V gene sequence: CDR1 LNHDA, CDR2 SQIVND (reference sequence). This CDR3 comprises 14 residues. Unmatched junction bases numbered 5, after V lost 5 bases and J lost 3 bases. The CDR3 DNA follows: TGTGCCAGTAGTGCTCGGACAGGGGTCTACGAGCAGTACTTC. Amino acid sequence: CASSARTGVYEQYF.

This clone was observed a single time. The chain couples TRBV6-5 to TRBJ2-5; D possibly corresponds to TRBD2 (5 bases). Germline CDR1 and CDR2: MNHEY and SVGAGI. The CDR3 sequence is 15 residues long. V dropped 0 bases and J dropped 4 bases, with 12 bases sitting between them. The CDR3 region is CASSYSSRRRETQYF. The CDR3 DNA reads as TGTGCCAGCAGTTACTCGTCCAGGAGGAGAGAGACCCAGTACTTC.

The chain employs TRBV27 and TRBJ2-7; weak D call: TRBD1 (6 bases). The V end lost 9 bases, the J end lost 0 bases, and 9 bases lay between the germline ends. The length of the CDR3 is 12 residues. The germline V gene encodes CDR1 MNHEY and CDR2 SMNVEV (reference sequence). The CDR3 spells CASTGYSYEQYF. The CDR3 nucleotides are TGTGCCAGTACAGGGTACTCCTACGAGCAGTACTTC.

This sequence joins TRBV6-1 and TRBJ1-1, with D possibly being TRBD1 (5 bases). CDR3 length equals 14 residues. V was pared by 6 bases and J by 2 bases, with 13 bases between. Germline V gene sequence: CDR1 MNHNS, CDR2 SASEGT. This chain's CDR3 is CASSPYQGNTEAFF. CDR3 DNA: TGTGCCAGCAGCCCTTATCAGGGAAACACTGAAGCTTTCTTT.

CDR3 DNA sequence: TGTGCCAGCAGGCCCGGGACTAGCGTAGGTGAGCAGTTCTTC. It is translated as CASRPGTSVGEQFF. The rearrangement links TRBV7-8 to TRBJ2-1; 10 bases map to TRBD2. The CDR3 extends over 14 amino acids. V lost 6 bases to trimming and J lost 9 bases; unmatched junction nucleotides: 8. Germline values: CDR1 SGHVS, CDR2 FQNEAQ.

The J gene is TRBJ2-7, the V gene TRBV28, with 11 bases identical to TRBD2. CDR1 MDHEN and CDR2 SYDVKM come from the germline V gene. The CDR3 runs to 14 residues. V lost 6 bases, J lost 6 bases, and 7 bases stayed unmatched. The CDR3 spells CASSLLAGDSEQYF. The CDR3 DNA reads TGTGCCAGCAGCCTACTAGCGGGAGACTCCGAGCAGTACTTC.

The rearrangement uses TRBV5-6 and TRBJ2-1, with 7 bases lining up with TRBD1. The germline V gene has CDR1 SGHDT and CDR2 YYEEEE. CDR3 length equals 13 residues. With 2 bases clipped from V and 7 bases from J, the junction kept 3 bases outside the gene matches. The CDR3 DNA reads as TGTGCCAGCAGCTTCGTACAGGGGAATGAGCAGTTCTTC. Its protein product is CASSFVQGNEQFF.

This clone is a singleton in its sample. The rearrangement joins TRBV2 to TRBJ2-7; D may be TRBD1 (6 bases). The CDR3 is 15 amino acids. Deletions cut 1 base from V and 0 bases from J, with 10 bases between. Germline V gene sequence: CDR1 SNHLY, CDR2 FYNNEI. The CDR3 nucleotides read TGTGCCAGCAGTGAAGGACAGGCTGTCTCCTACGAGCAGTACTTC. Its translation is CASSEGQAVSYEQYF.

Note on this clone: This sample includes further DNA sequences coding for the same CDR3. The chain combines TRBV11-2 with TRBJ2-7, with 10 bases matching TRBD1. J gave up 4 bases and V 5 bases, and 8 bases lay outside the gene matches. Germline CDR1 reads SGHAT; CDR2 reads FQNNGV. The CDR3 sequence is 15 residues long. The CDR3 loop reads CASSPPGQGIYEQYF. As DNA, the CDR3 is TGTGCCAGCAGCCCCCCGGGACAGGGGATTTACGAGCAGTACTTC.

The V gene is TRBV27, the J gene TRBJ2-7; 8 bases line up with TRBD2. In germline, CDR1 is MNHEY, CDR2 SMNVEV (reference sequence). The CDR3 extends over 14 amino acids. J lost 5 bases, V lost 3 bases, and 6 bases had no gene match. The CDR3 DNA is TGTGCCAGCAGTTTTCGAGCGGGAGTCAACGAGCAGTACTTC. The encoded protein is CASSFRAGVNEQYF.